This record looks at one T cell receptor (beta chain) sequence and its context. Its binding antigen is unknown. No much larger clone is present one base from it, and per-base qualities are unavailable. The sample belongs to a study of blood T cell repertoires in COVID-19 (dated by TCRdb to the early 2020s). Concerning the study at large: The collaborator samples originated in the United States, Italy and Spain and spanned the acute and convalescent phases of COVID-19. Deeply sampled blood TCRbeta repertoires from subjects exposed to, actively infected with, or recovered from COVID-19 were included in the dataset. HLA class I and class II types, where available, came from metadata supplied by the sample provider rather than from assay-based typing. Nearly every sample came with metadata listing a de-identified subject ID, COVID-19 status, age in years and sex. The repertoires were released in a freely available public database intended as a resource for research on the immune response to SARS-CoV-2. The material from the prospective study consisted of cDNA or gDNA derived from T cells, B-cell-depleted T cells, or PBMCs. Samples were obtained from the ongoing ImmuneRACE study (first 160 participants) and from some 1,200 subjects provided by 6 global collaborators. The study at large found these results: The amount of clinical and demographic metadata varied by source and participant and was provided uncurated.

Whole blood was collected in K2EDTA tubes by collaborating institutions according to the institutions' own protocols. Collaborator samples were shipped for TCRbeta analysis as frozen whole blood, isolated PBMCs, or DNA extracted from either sample type. From cysteine to phenylalanine, the CDR3 is 13 amino acids long. The kept DNA is CDR3 alone, 39 bases in frame from the first base. The junction shows trimming of 1 base on V and 3 bases on J, and the gene matches do not reach 0 bases of it. The immunoSEQ Assay, a bias-controlled multiplex PCR, was used to amplify TCRbeta CDR3 regions from genomic DNA. The published analysis was carried out like this. The number of nucleated cells in each sample was estimated by amplification of reference gene primers within the assay. To quantify the absolute abundance of each unique TCRbeta CDR3 rearrangement, sequence reads were collapsed and filtered. For each sample, productive Simpson clonality was calculated as the square root of Simpson's diversity index over productive rearrangements. Drawn from immuneACCESS, this table holds only the in-frame rearrangements with V and J called that TCRdb kept. Clones are partly lost; checked studies trace under half to an unresolved V gene and leave the rest unexplained. V and J calls and clone size are those listed in that table; D and trimming were worked out from the DNA. The sample table shows some 100,000 clones, and about 90% are seen once. The top ten constitute 11% of the sample.

Sequenced: peripheral blood. The receptor was isolated from a woman in her 30s with acute or convalescent COVID-19. The chain joins TRBV23-1 to TRBJ2-7, and TRBD2 matches 7 of the central bases. TRBV23-1 carries the ORF label, with uncertain function. The DNA reads TGCGCCAGCAGTCAATGGGACTACTACGAGCAGTACTTC. This is translated as CASSQWDYYEQYF.